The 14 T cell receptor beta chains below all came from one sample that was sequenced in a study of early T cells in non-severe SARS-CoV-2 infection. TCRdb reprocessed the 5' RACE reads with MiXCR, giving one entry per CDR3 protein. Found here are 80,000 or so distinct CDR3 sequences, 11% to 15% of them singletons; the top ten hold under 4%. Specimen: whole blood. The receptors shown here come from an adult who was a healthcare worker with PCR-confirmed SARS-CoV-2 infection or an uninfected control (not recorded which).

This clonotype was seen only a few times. CDR3 nucleotide sequence: TGTGCCAGCACGTCCCCGCGGGAGGGCTACGAGCAGTACTTC. Translation gives CASTSPREGYEQYF. The rearrangement uses TRBV21-1 and TRBJ2-7; the table gives TRBD2 as D, unverified against the DNA. TRBV21-1 is a known pseudogene. The CDR3 is 14 residues long.

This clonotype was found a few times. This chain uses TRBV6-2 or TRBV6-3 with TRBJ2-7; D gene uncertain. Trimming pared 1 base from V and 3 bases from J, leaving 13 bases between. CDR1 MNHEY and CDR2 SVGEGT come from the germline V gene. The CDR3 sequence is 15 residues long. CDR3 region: CASSYLRSNVYEQYF. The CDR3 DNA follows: TGTGCCAGCAGTTACTTAAGGTCAAATGTCTACGAGCAGTACTTC.

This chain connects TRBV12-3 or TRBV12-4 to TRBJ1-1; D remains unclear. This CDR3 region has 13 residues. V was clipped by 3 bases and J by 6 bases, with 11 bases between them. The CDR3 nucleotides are TGTGCCAGCAGTTTTGGGAGCGGTTCTGAAGCTTTCTTT. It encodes CASSFGSGSEAFF.

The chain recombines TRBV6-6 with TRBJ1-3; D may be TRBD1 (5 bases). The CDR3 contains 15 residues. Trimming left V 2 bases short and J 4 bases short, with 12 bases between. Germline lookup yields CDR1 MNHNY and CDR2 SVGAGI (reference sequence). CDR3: CASSYIGGGGNTIYF. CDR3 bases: TGTGCCAGCAGTTACATCGGCGGGGGAGGAAACACCATATATTTT.

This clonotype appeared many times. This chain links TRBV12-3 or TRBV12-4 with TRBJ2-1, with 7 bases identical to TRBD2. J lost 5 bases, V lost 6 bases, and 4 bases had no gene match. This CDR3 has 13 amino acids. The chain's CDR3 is CASSTLADNEQFF. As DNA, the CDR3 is TGTGCCAGCAGCACTCTAGCGGACAATGAGCAGTTCTTC.

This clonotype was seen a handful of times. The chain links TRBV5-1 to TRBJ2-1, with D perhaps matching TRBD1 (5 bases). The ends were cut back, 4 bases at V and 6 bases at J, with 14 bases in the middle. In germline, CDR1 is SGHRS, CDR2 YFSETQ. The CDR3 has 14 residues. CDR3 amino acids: CASSGLGVSNEQFF. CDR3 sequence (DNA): TGCGCCAGCAGCGGGCTAGGGGTTAGCAATGAGCAGTTCTTC.

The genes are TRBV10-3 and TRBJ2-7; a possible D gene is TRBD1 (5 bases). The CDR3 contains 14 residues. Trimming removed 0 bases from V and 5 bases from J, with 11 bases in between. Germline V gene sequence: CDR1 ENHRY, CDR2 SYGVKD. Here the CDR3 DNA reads TGTGCCATCAGTGAGTCAGGGGTACAAGACGAGCAGTACTTC. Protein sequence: CAISESGVQDEQYF.

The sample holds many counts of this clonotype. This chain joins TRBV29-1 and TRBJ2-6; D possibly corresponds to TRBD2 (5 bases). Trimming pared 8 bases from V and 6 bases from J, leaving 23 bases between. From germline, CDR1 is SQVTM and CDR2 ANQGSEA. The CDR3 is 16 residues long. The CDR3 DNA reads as TGCAGCTTAGGAAGGACTCCCCGTTTTCAGGCCAACGTCCTGACTTTC. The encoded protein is CSLGRTPRFQANVLTF.

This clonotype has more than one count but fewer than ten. The CDR3 DNA is TGCAGCGTTGGGGAGATTGGCTACACCTTC. Its translation: CSVGEIGYTF. The genes are TRBV29-1 and TRBJ1-2, with D unclear. Germline V gene sequence: CDR1 SQVTM, CDR2 ANQGSEA. V was cut by 4 bases and J by 7 bases, with 7 bases left in between. This CDR3 is built from 10 residues.

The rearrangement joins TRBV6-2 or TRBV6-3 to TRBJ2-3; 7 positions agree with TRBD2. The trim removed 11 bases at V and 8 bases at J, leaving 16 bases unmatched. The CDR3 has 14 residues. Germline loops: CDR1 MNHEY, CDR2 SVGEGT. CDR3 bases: TGTGCCGGGTCCGGAGGGAGGGATGTCGGTACGCAGTATTTT. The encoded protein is CAGSGGRDVGTQYF.

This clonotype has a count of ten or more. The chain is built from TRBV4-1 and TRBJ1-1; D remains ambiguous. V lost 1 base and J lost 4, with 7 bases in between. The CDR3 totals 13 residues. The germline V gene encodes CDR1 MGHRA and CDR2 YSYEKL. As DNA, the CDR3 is TGCGCCAGCAGCCAAGTTTCCATCACTGAAGCTTTCTTT. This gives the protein CASSQVSITEAFF.

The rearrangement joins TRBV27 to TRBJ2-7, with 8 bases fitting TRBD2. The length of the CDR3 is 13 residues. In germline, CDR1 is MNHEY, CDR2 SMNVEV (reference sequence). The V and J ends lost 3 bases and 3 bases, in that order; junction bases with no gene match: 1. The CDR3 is CASSFGRDYEQYF. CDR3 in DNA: TGTGCCAGCAGTTTCGGGAGGGACTACGAGCAGTACTTC.

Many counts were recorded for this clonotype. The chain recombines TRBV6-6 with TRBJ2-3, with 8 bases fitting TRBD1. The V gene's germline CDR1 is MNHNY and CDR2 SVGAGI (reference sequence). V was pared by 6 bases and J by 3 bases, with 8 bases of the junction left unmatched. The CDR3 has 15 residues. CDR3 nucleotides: TGTGCCAGCAGACCAACGGACAGGGAGACAGATACGCAGTATTTT. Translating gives CASRPTDRETDTQYF.

The CDR3 DNA reads as TGTGCCACAAAGGCGGCGGGGCCCAACACCGGGGAGCTGTTTTTT. Its translation: CATKAAGPNTGELFF. The J gene is TRBJ2-2, the V gene TRBV7-6; a weak D match, TRBD2 (6 bases). Germline CDR1 SGHVS, CDR2 FNYEAQ. This CDR3 is built from 15 residues. Trimming took 10 bases from V and 2 from J, leaving 17 bases between them. The complete variable domain, with remaining parts taken from reference TRBV7-6 and TRBJ2-2, reads GAGVSQSPRYKVTKRGQDVALRCDPISGHVSLYWYRQALGQGPEFLTYFNYEAQQDKSGLPNDRFSAERPEGSISTLTIQRTEQRDSAMYRCATKAAGPNTGELFFGEGSRLTVL.